This T cell receptor (beta chain) was sequenced in a study of T cell repertoires in ileal Crohn's disease. Study context: About half received postoperative treatment, about a dozen with thiopurines and about 20 anti-TNF.

TCRB immunosequencing input was approximately 510 nanograms of biopsy DNA per sample. Data came from immunoSEQ multiplex PCR; TCRdb stores just in-frame clones and leaves some out. Counted here are about 6,400 clones, around 75% occurring once; the ten biggest clones make up about 15%. J lost 3 bases, V lost 5 bases, and 6 bases had no gene match. The CDR3 contains 14 residues. The germline V gene has CDR1 SGHAT and CDR2 FQNNGV. Sequencing was performed on ileal tissue. This receptor was obtained from an adult with Crohn's disease. The chain is built from TRBV11-2 and TRBJ1-2; 7 nucleotides line up with TRBD1. The CDR3: CASSPPDRDYGYTF. In DNA form, the CDR3 reads TGTGCCAGCAGCCCACCAGACAGGGACTATGGCTACACCTTC.